This T cell receptor (beta chain) was sequenced in a study of CD8 T cells in Susac syndrome. General study findings and limits: It was acknowledged in the study that the number of individuals who were included in its TCR sequencing and HLA analysis was relatively small.

The CDR3 sequence is 16 residues long. V shed 0 bases and J 4 bases; nucleotides not matched to a gene: 9. CDR1 and CDR2 from the germline V gene are DFQATT and SNEGSKA (reference sequence). A remark on this clonotype: Antigen unknown.

Random-hexamer reverse transcription was applied to roughly 0.5 to 1 ug RNA. TCRdb reanalysed the immunoSEQ multiplex PCR reads using MiXCR and keeps one entry per CDR3 protein. This table holds roughly 88,000 distinct CDR3 sequences, approximately 96% found once. Both CD4+ and CD8+ T cells were negatively isolated, and TEMRA cells underwent FACS enrichment. The chain employs TRBV20-1 and TRBJ2-3, with 8 bases matching TRBD2. This sequence originates from a human donor with Susac syndrome. Sequencing was done on a sample of CD8+ T cells from PBMCs. The CDR3 region has the DNA TGCAGTGCTAGAGAGCAAACTAGCGGAGGGGCAGATACGCAGTATTTT. Protein product: CSAREQTSGGADTQYF.